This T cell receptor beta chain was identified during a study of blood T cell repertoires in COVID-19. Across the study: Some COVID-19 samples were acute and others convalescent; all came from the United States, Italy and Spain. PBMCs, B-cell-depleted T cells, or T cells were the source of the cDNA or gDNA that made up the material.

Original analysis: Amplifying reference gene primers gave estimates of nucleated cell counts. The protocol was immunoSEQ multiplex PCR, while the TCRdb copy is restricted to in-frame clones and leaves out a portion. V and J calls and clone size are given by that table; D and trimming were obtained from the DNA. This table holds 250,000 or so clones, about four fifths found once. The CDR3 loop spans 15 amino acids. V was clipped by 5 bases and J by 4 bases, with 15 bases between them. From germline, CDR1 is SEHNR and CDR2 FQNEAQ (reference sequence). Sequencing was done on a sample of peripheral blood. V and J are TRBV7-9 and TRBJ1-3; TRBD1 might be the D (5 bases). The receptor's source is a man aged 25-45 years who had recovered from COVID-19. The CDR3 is CASSLREDLGNTIYF. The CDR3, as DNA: TGTGCCAGCAGCCTCAGGGAGGATCTGGGAAACACCATATATTTT.